This T cell receptor (beta chain) was recorded in a study of cytomegalovirus exposure and HLA in healthy donors. Study summary: The study's early data release held about 80 million unique TCRs from HLA-typed donors. Out of several hundred genotyped donors, 81% belonged to the Caucasian-associated ancestry cluster.

The PCR ran on 60 Vbeta and 13 Jbeta primers. TCRdb's table, derived via immunoSEQ multiplex PCR, lists solely in-frame clones and lacks some. This repertoire shows roughly 140,000 clones, around 79% found once; its top ten account for approximately 6.9%. V gave up 4 bases and J gave up 0 bases; unmatched junction bases: 4. The CDR3 runs 15 residues. Per the germline V gene, CDR1 is SGHRS and CDR2 is YFSETQ. Of note for this clone: The antigen is undetermined.

Whole-study results and caveats: HLA alleles showed associations with roughly 17,000 TCR beta sequences in a later analysis, at a 0.05 false discovery rate.

The receptor was isolated from a woman between 40 and 50 years old in good health and CMV-seropositive. Material: PBMCs. The V and J genes are TRBV5-1 and TRBJ1-3; 7 nucleotides agree with TRBD1. CDR3 sequence: CASSPGQNSGNTIYF. CDR3 coding DNA: TGCGCCAGCAGCCCGGGACAGAACTCTGGAAACACCATATATTTT. Drawing the rest from reference TRBV5-1 and TRBJ1-3, the complete variable domain is KAGVTQTPRYLIKTRGQQVTLSCSPISGHRSVSWYQQTPGQGLQFLFEYFSETQRNKGNFPGRFSGRQFSNSRSEMNVSTLELGDSALYLCASSPGQNSGNTIYFGEGSWLTVV.